The 9 T cell receptor beta chains presented below share a single source sample, sequenced in a study of T cell responses to AZD1222 COVID-19 vaccine. Generated by immunoSEQ multiplex PCR, the TCRdb table keeps only in-frame clones and is missing some. Among 100,000 to 120,000 clones listed, roughly 92% were seen once. This specimen consisted of peripheral blood, obtained 28 days after the second AZD1222 dose. Source of these receptors: an adult who received the AZD1222 COVID-19 vaccine.

The chain has TRBV5-1 and TRBJ2-1, with D possibly TRBD1 on 6 matching bases. The CDR3 contains 13 residues. With 2 bases removed from V and 8 bases from J, the gap between germline ends came to 11 bases. Germline V gene lookup returns CDR1 SGHRS and CDR2 YFSETQ. CDR3 DNA sequence: TGCGCCAGCAGCTTCCAGGGGACGGATGAGCAGTTCTTC. Amino acids: CASSFQGTDEQFF.

The V and J genes are TRBV28 and TRBJ1-5, with D uncertain. This CDR3 has 13 amino acids. Trimming took off 6 bases at V and 6 bases at J, with 12 bases between the two ends. Per germline, CDR1 MDHEN and CDR2 SYDVKM. This CDR3 is CASRRSGFQPQHF. The CDR3 nucleotides are TGTGCCAGCAGACGGTCCGGGTTTCAGCCCCAGCATTTT.

Worth noting for this clone: Distinct nucleotide sequences in the sample also encode this CDR3. V usage is TRBV18 and J usage is TRBJ1-5, with D uncertain. Germline-derived CDR1 and CDR2 are KGHSH and LQKENI. This CDR3 contains 14 residues. Deletions cut 0 bases from V and 2 bases from J, with 5 bases between. The CDR3 DNA sequence: TGTGCCAGCTCACCACCGGGAGGCAATCAGCCCCAGCATTTT. Protein product: CASSPPGGNQPQHF.

V gene TRBV20-1 combines with J gene TRBJ1-2, with D perhaps matching TRBD1 (6 bases). Germline V gives CDR1 DFQATT, CDR2 SNEGSKA (reference sequence). This CDR3 is built from 13 residues. The ends were cut back, 3 bases at V and 0 bases at J, with 8 bases in the middle. In DNA form, the CDR3 reads TGCAGTGCTAGTAAGGGGGCTAACTATGGCTACACCTTC. The encoded protein is CSASKGANYGYTF.

This chain connects TRBV7-8 to TRBJ1-5; D unclear. Trimming stripped 3 bases from V and 4 bases from J, with 7 bases between. This CDR3 comprises 13 residues. Germline lookup yields CDR1 SGHVS and CDR2 FQNEAQ. The CDR3 reads CASSLVENQPQHF. CDR3 coding DNA: TGTGCCAGCAGCTTGGTGGAAAATCAGCCCCAGCATTTT.

The chain couples TRBV7-2 to TRBJ1-2, with TRBD1 identical over 9 bases. After removal of 1 base from V and 5 bases from J, the junction contained 5 bases not matched to a gene. CDR3 size: 15 residues. From germline, CDR1 is SGHTA and CDR2 FQGNSA. The CDR3 DNA is TGTGCCAGCAGCTTAGGGACAGGGGAATGGTATGGCTACACCTTC. Protein: CASSLGTGEWYGYTF.

J is TRBJ2-2 and V is TRBV7-6; possibly TRBD2 for D (6 bases). There are 15 residues in the CDR3. The V and J ends lost 0 bases and 4 bases respectively, with 9 bases between them. Germline values: CDR1 SGHVS, CDR2 FNYEAQ. Here the CDR3 reads CASSLAGGVTGELFF. In DNA, the CDR3 is TGTGCCAGCAGCTTAGCGGGGGGAGTCACCGGGGAGCTGTTTTTT.

The chain employs TRBV28 and TRBJ1-1, with D hard to call. V lost 7 bases, J lost 6 bases, and 12 bases lay in between. This CDR3 is built from 12 residues. CDR1 and CDR2 from the germline V gene are MDHEN and SYDVKM. In nucleotides, the CDR3 is TGTGCCAGCAATACACCTGGCGCTGAAGCTTTCTTT. The encoded protein is CASNTPGAEAFF. Full variable domain (outside the CDR3, taken from reference TRBV28 and TRBJ1-1): DVKVTQSSRYLVKRTGEKVFLECVQDMDHENMFWYRQDPGLGLRLIYFSYDVKMKEKGDIPEGYSVSREKKERFSLILESASTNQTSMYLCASNTPGAEAFFGQGTRLTVV.

This sequence joins TRBV7-9 and TRBJ2-2; D possibly matches TRBD1 or TRBD2 (5 bases each). V shed 5 bases and J shed 15 bases, with 16 bases lying between them. Per germline, CDR1 SEHNR and CDR2 FQNEAQ (reference sequence). This CDR3 is built from 12 residues. This CDR3 is CASSLGTLGVFF. The CDR3 DNA sequence: TGTGCCAGCAGCCTAGGAACGCTGGGGGTGTTTTTT. The full variable domain, in which reference TRBV7-9 and TRBJ2-2 provide the parts outside the CDR3, is DTGVSQNPRHKITKRGQNVTFRCDPISEHNRLYWYRQTLGQGPEFLTYFQNEAQLEKSRLLSDRFSAERPKGSFSTLEIQRTEQGDSAMYLCASSLGTLGVFFGEGSRLTVL.